This T cell receptor (beta chain) was captured in a study of shared clonotypes between healthy human individuals. Comment on this clone: Its antigen remains unknown.

The authors ran the assay at deep level. The protocol was immunoSEQ multiplex PCR, while the TCRdb copy is restricted to in-frame clones and leaves out a portion. This repertoire shows more than 2 million clones, roughly 95% found once; its top ten account for roughly 0.13%. Study observations and caveats: For sorted subsets, rarefaction showed incomplete sequencing despite large depth.

This CDR3 spans 18 amino acids. V dropped 2 bases and J dropped 0 bases, with 20 bases sitting between them. From germline, CDR1 is LGHNT and CDR2 FRNRAP. The V and J genes are TRBV12-5 and TRBJ2-7; perhaps TRBD2 as D (5 bases). This sequence originates from a man aged 18 to 30 in good health. Sample: naive CD4+ T cells sorted from blood. The subset: CD45RA+ positively selected. The CDR3, as DNA: TGTGCTAGTGGTTTGATTGGTTGGTTCGGGGAGAGCTCCTACGAGCAGTACTTC. Translating it yields CASGLIGWFGESSYEQYF.